The 21 T cell receptor beta chains listed next were all sequenced from one sample in a study of blood T cell repertoires in COVID-19. Some clones are missing from TCRdb's copy, which holds only in-frame ones; the method was immunoSEQ multiplex PCR. The table has more than 110,000 clones, 75% to 80% seen once; the top ten hold around 3%. The sequenced sample was PBMCs or T cells enriched from blood (not recorded which). The receptors stem from a woman in her fifties or sixties who had recovered from COVID-19.

The chain uses TRBV6-5 and TRBJ2-3, with D maybe TRBD2 (6 bases). Looked up from germline, CDR1 is MNHEY and CDR2 is SVGAGI. The CDR3 spans 16 residues. Trimming pared 0 bases from V and 4 bases from J, leaving 14 bases between. The CDR3 reads CASSYSNREFSDTQYF. Written as DNA, the CDR3 is TGTGCCAGCAGTTACTCGAATCGGGAGTTCTCAGATACGCAGTATTTT.

This clone was seen a handful of times. The V and J genes are TRBV29-1 and TRBJ2-2, with D perhaps matching TRBD2 (5 bases). Trimming stripped 5 bases from V and 3 bases from J, with 13 bases between. This CDR3 comprises 14 residues. Germline CDR1 reads SQVTM; CDR2 reads ANQGSEA. This CDR3 is CSVTRERHTGELFF. CDR3 nucleotide sequence: TGCAGCGTTACGAGGGAGCGGCACACCGGGGAGCTGTTTTTT.

The chain has TRBV14 and TRBJ2-7; no clear D. The CDR3 consists of 13 residues. V gave up 1 base and J gave up 3 bases, with 7 bases separating them. Germline assignment: CDR1 SGHDN and CDR2 FVKESK. DNA for the CDR3: TGTGCCAGCAGCCAAGTCCTAAACTACGAGCAGTACTTC. Protein: CASSQVLNYEQYF. The whole variable domain, filled in from reference TRBV14 and TRBJ2-7, reads EAGVTQFPSHSVIEKGQTVTLRCDPISGHDNLYWYRRVMGKEIKFLLHFVKESKQDESGMPNNRFLAERTGGTYSTLKVQPAELEDSGVYFCASSQVLNYEQYFGPGTRLTVT.

This clone has a count of ten or more. This chain links TRBV9 with TRBJ1-6, with D possibly matching TRBD1 (5 bases). CDR1 is SGDLS, CDR2 YYNGEE, per germline. Trimming took off 8 bases at V and 13 bases at J, with 22 bases between the two ends. The CDR3 is 14 residues long. CDR3 sequence: CARPPTVPRRPLHF. In DNA form, the CDR3 reads TGTGCCAGACCCCCGACAGTCCCAAGGCGTCCCCTCCACTTT.

The chain has TRBV5-6 and TRBJ1-5; 7 nucleotides align to TRBD1. From germline, CDR1 is SGHDT and CDR2 YYEEEE. CDR3 length: 14 residues. V lost 3 bases, J lost 6 bases, and 6 bases stayed unmatched. Here the CDR3 DNA reads TGTGCCAGCAGCTCCAGGACAGGCTTTCAGCCCCAGCATTTT. Translated: CASSSRTGFQPQHF.

The rearrangement uses TRBV9 and TRBJ2-7, with D possibly TRBD2 on 7 matching bases. This CDR3 spans 15 amino acids. CDR1 is SGDLS and CDR2 is YYNGEE in the germline V gene. V gave up 7 bases and J gave up 0 bases, with 17 bases separating them. The CDR3 is CASGGGDRSSYEQYF. CDR3 sequence (DNA): TGTGCCAGCGGCGGGGGAGACAGGAGCTCCTACGAGCAGTACTTC.

CDR3 nucleotide sequence: TGTGCCAGCAGCGCCAGTACTAGCGGGGGCACCGGGGAGCTGTTTTTT. Translated, it gives CASSASTSGGTGELFF. The chain joins TRBV9 to TRBJ2-2; 11 bases fit TRBD2. Germline V gene lookup returns CDR1 SGDLS and CDR2 YYNGEE. The CDR3 runs to 16 residues. V lost 3 bases, J lost 4 bases, and 5 bases stayed unmatched.

The J gene is TRBJ2-1, the V gene TRBV11-2, with 9 bases identical to TRBD1. CDR1 and CDR2 from the germline V gene are SGHAT and FQNNGV. This CDR3 has 15 residues. Losses at the gene ends were 0 bases for V and 7 bases for J; bases not matched to a gene: 4. The CDR3: CASSLEGTGRNEQFF. In nucleotides, the CDR3 is TGTGCCAGCAGCTTAGAAGGGACAGGGAGGAATGAGCAGTTCTTC.

This chain uses TRBV9 with TRBJ2-2, with 8 bases identical to TRBD2. Germline assignment: CDR1 SGDLS and CDR2 YYNGEE. V shed 3 bases, J shed 1 base, and the junction held 11 bases outside the gene matches. This CDR3 region has 18 residues. CDR3 loop: CASSDPRLAGKNTGELFF. CDR3 nucleotides: TGTGCCAGCAGCGACCCCCGCCTAGCGGGCAAGAACACCGGGGAGCTGTTTTTT.

This clone was counted once. V gene TRBV4-1 combines with J gene TRBJ1-1, with no clear D. CDR3 size: 16 residues. V was shortened by 1 base and J by 0 bases, with 12 bases between the two germline ends. Germline lookup yields CDR1 MGHRA and CDR2 YSYEKL. CDR3 bases: TGCGCCAGCAGCCAAGGGGCCCACCTCATGAACACTGAAGCTTTCTTT. This gives the protein CASSQGAHLMNTEAFF.

V and J are TRBV7-2 and TRBJ2-5, with D perhaps TRBD1 (5 bases). Germline assignment: CDR1 SGHTA and CDR2 FQGNSA. Trimming pared 8 bases from V and 4 bases from J, leaving 8 bases between. This CDR3 comprises 11 residues. CDR3 in DNA: TGTGCCAGCGCAGGGTCAGAGACCCAGTACTTC. This encodes CASAGSETQYF.

As DNA, the CDR3 is TGTGCCAGCATTCCTTCGGGGGTGGAGGGCTACACCTTC. Translated: CASIPSGVEGYTF. V usage is TRBV6-6 and J usage is TRBJ1-2; D is perhaps TRBD1 (5 bases). V shed 7 bases and J shed 8 bases, with 17 bases lying between them. Germline CDR1 is MNHNY and CDR2 is SVGAGI (reference sequence). The CDR3 spans 13 residues.

This chain joins TRBV3-1 (or the pseudogene TRBV3-2) and TRBJ1-5; D is unclear. The CDR3 length is 15 residues. Germline V lookup: CDR1 LGHDT, CDR2 YNNKEL (reference sequence). The V end lost 4 bases, the J end lost 0 bases, and 10 bases lay between the germline ends. Written as DNA, the CDR3 is TGTGCCAGCAGCCCATCCGGGGATAGCAATCAGCCCCAGCATTTT. As protein: CASSPSGDSNQPQHF.

This clone was counted a few times. The chain links TRBV11-2 to TRBJ1-6, with TRBD1 as a possible D gene (5 bases). Trimming took 5 bases from V and 11 from J, leaving 22 bases between them. Germline V gene data show CDR1 as SGHAT and CDR2 as FQNNGV. This CDR3 has 16 amino acids. The CDR3 spells CASSPRRVGRDPPLHF. The CDR3 nucleotides read TGTGCCAGCAGCCCCCGCAGAGTCGGCAGGGATCCACCCCTCCACTTT. Full variable domain (outside the CDR3, taken from reference TRBV11-2 and TRBJ1-6): EAGVAQSPRYKIIEKRQSVAFWCNPISGHATLYWYQQILGQGPKLLIQFQNNGVVDDSQLPKDRFSAERLKGVDSTLKIQPAKLEDSAVYLCASSPRRVGRDPPLHFGNGTRLTVT.

This chain links TRBV10-2 with TRBJ2-1, with no clear D. This CDR3 is built from 13 residues. V shed 5 bases and J shed 3 bases, with 8 bases lying between them. Germline CDR1 WSHSY, CDR2 SAAADI. The CDR3 DNA follows: TGCGCCAGCAGTCCAGGCTACTACAATGAGCAGTTCTTC. Translation: CASSPGYYNEQFF.

The rearrangement links TRBV5-4 to TRBJ2-3, with D unresolved. The CDR3 has 13 residues. The V end lost 3 bases, the J end lost 1 base, and 6 bases lay between the germline ends. CDR1 is SGHNT, CDR2 YYREEE, per germline (reference sequence). The CDR3 bases are TGTGCCAGCAGCTCCTCGGGCACAGATACGCAGTATTTT. It encodes CASSSSGTDTQYF.

The chain couples TRBV19 to TRBJ2-6; 8 positions match TRBD1. Germline values: CDR1 LNHDA, CDR2 SQIVND (reference sequence). The ends lost 4 bases at V and 2 bases at J; junction bases unmatched: 10. The CDR3 consists of 18 residues. CDR3 nucleotides: TGTGCCAGTAGTACAGGACAGGGAGTTAGGGCTGGGGCCAACGTCCTGACTTTC. Its translation: CASSTGQGVRAGANVLTF.

The V and J genes are TRBV7-8 and TRBJ1-2; 7 nucleotides line up with TRBD1. The ends lost 1 base at V and 8 bases at J; junction bases unmatched: 16. Germline V gene data show CDR1 as SGHVS and CDR2 as FQNEAQ. The CDR3 has 17 amino acids. The CDR3 nucleotides are TGTGCCAGCAGCTTAGGGATAGGGGGCGCTAAGAAGGGAGGCTACACCTTC. Translated: CASSLGIGGAKKGGYTF.

In this sample, this clone turned up a few times. The rearrangement links TRBV2 to TRBJ1-3; D is undetermined. The CDR3 has 12 amino acids. V dropped 8 bases and J dropped 0 bases, with 5 bases sitting between them. Germline values: CDR1 SNHLY, CDR2 FYNNEI. The DNA for the CDR3 is TGTGCCAGCGGCACCTCTGGAAACACCATATATTTT. Translation gives CASGTSGNTIYF.

The chain joins TRBV5-1 to TRBJ1-5; 11 bases line up with TRBD1. The germline V gene encodes CDR1 SGHRS and CDR2 YFSETQ. Trimming cost V 5 bases and J 0 bases; bases outside gene matches: 4. This CDR3 region has 16 residues. The CDR3 loop is CASRPGTGGSNQPQHF. For the CDR3, the DNA is TGCGCCAGCAGGCCCGGGACAGGGGGTAGCAATCAGCCCCAGCATTTT.

The chain recombines TRBV28 with TRBJ1-5; TRBD1 agrees at 8 bases. The CDR3 runs 16 residues. Germline-derived CDR1 and CDR2 are MDHEN and SYDVKM. V shed 4 bases, J shed 7 bases, and the junction held 12 bases outside the gene matches. CDR3 amino acids: CASSSPGQEVRQPQHF. In nucleotides, the CDR3 is TGTGCCAGCAGTTCGCCGGGACAGGAGGTCCGGCAGCCCCAGCATTTT.